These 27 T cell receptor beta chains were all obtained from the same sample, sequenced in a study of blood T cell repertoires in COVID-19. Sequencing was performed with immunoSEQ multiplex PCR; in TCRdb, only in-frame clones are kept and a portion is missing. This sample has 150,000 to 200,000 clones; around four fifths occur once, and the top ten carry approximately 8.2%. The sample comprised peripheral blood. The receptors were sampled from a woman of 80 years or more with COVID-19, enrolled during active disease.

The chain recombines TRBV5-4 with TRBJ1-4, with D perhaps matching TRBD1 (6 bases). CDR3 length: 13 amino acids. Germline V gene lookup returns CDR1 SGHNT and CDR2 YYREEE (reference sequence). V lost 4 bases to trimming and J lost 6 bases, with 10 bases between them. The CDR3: CASSARTDEKLFF. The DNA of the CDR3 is TGTGCCAGCAGCGCCCGGACAGATGAAAAACTGTTTTTT. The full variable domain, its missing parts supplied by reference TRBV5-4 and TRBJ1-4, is ETGVTQSPTHLIKTRGQQVTLRCSSQSGHNTVSWYQQALGQGPQFIFQYYREEENGRGNFPPRFSGLQFPNYSSELNVNALELDDSALYLCASSARTDEKLFFGSGTQLSVL.

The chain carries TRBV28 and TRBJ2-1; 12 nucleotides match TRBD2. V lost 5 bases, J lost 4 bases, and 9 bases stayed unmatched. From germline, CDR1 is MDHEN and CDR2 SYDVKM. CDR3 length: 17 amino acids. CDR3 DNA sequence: TGTGCCAGCAGTAGACTAGCGGGAGTTAAGGCTTACAATGAGCAGTTCTTC. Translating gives CASSRLAGVKAYNEQFF.

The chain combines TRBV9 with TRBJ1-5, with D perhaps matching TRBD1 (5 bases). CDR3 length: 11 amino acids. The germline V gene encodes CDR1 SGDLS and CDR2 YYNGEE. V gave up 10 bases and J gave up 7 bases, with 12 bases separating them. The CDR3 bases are TGTGCCCCCCGGGAGGGGCAGCCCCAGCATTTT. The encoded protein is CAPREGQPQHF.

The CDR3 loop is CASSPQDGSDTQYF. The CDR3 DNA sequence: TGTGCCAGCTCACCACAAGACGGGTCAGATACGCAGTATTTT. This rearrangement joins TRBV18 to TRBJ2-3, with D hard to call. The CDR3 extends over 14 amino acids. Trimming removed 1 base from V and 4 bases from J, with 9 bases in between. Germline V CDR1 and CDR2: KGHSH, LQKENI.

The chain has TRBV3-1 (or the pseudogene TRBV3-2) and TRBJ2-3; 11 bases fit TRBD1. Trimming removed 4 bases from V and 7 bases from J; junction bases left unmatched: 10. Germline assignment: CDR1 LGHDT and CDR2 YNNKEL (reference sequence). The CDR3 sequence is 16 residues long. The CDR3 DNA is TGTGCCAGCAGCCGAGGGACAGGGGGACTACAATATACGCAGTATTTT. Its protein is CASSRGTGGLQYTQYF.

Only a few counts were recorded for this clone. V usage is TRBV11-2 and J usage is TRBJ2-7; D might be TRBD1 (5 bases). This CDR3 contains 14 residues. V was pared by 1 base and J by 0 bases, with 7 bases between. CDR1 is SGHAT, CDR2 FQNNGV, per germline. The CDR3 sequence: CASSLVGASYEQYF. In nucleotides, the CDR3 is TGTGCCAGCAGCTTAGTTGGGGCCTCCTACGAGCAGTACTTC.

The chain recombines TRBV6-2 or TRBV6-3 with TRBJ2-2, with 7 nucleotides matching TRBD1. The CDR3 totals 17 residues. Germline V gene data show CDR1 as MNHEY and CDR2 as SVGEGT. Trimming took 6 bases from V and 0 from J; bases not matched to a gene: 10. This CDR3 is CASSRGQEFANTGELFF. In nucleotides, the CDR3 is TGTGCCAGCAGCCGAGGACAGGAGTTCGCGAACACCGGGGAGCTGTTTTTT.

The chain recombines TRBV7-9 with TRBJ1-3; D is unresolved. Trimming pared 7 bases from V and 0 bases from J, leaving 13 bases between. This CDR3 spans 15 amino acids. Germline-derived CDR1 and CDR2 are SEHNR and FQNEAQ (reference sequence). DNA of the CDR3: TGTGCCAGCACCCTTTTGGGCCTCTCTGGAAACACCATATATTTT. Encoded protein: CASTLLGLSGNTIYF.

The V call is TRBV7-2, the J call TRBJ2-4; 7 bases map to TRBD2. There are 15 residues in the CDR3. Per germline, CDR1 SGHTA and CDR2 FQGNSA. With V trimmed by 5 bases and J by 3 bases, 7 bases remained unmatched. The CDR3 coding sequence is TGTGCCAGCAGCCTGGCCGGGACTAACAAAAACATTCAGTACTTC. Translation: CASSLAGTNKNIQYF.

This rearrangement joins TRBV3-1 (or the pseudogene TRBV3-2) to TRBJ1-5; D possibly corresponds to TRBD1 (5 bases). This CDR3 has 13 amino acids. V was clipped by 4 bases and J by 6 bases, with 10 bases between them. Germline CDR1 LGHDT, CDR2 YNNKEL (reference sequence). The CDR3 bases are TGTGCCAGCAGCCTCCAGGGCCGTCAGCCCCAGCATTTT. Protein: CASSLQGRQPQHF.

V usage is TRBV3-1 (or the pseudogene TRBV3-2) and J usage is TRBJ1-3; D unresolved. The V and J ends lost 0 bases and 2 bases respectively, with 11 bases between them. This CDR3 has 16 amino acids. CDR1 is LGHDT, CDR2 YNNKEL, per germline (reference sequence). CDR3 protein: CASSQERLTPGNTIYF. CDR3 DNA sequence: TGTGCCAGCAGCCAAGAGCGGTTGACTCCTGGAAACACCATATATTTT.

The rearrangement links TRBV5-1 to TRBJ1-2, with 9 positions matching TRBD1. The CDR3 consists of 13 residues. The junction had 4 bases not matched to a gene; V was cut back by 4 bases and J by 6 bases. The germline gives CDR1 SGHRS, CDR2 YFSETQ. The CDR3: CASSTGQGDGYTF. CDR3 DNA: TGCGCCAGCAGCACGGGACAGGGTGATGGCTACACCTTC.

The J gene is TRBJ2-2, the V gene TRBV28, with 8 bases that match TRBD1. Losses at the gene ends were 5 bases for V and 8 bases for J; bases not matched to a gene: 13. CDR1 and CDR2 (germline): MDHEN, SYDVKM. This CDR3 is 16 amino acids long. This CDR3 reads CASSAPWQGAVGELFF. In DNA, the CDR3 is TGTGCCAGCAGTGCCCCCTGGCAGGGGGCAGTTGGGGAGCTGTTTTTT.

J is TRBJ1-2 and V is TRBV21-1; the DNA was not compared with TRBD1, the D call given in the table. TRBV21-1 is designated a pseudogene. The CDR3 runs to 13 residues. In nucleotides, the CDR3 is TGTGCCAGCAGCAAAGGCAGGGGCCATGGCTACACCTTC. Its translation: CASSKGRGHGYTF.

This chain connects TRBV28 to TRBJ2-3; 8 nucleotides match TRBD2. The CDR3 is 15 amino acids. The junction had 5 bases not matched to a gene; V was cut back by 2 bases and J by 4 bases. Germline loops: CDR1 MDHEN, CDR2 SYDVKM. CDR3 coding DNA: TGTGCCAGCAGTTTAGGTAGCGGGAAGCCAGATACGCAGTATTTT. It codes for CASSLGSGKPDTQYF.

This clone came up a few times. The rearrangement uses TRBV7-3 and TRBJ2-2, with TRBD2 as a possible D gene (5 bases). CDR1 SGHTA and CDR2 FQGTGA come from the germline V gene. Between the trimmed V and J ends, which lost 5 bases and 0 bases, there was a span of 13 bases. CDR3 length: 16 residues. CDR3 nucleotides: TGTGCCAGCAGCCTTCCGGAGAGGGCGAACACCGGGGAGCTGTTTTTT. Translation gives CASSLPERANTGELFF. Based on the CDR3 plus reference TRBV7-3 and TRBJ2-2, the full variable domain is GAGVSQTPSNKVTEKGKYVELRCDPISGHTALYWYRQSLGQGPEFLIYFQGTGAADDSGLPNDRFFAVRPEGSVSTLKIQRTERGDSAVYLCASSLPERANTGELFFGEGSRLTVL.

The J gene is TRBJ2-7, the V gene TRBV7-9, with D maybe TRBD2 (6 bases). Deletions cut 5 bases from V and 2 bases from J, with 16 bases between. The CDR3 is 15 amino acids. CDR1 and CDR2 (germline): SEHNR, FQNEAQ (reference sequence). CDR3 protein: CASSPGTSLTYEQYF. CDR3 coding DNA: TGTGCCAGCAGCCCCGGGACTTCCCTTACCTACGAGCAGTACTTC.

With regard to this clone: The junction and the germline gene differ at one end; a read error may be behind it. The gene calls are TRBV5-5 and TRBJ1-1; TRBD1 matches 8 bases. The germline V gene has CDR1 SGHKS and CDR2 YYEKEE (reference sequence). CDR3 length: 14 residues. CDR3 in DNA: TGTGCCAGCACCTTGTACAGGGGGGCCACTGAAGCTTTCTTT. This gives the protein CASTLYRGATEAFF. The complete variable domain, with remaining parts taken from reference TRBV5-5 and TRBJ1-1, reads DAGVTQSPTHLIKTRGQQVTLRCSPISGHKSVSWYQQVLGQGPQFIFQYYEKEERGRGNFPDRFSARQFPNYSSELNVNALLLGDSALYLCASTLYRGATEAFFGQGTRLTVV.

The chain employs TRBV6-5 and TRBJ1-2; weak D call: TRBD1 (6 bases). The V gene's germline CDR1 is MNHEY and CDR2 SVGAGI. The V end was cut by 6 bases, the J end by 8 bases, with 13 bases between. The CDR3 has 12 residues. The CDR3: CASRNTGYGYTF. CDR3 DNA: TGTGCCAGCAGGAACACAGGGTACGGCTACACCTTC.

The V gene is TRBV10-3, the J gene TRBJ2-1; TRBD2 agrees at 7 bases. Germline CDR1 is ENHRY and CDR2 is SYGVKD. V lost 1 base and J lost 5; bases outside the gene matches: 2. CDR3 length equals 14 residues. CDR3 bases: TGTGCCATCAGTGAGTTCGCGGGAGACAATGAGCAGTTCTTC. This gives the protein CAISEFAGDNEQFF.

CDR3 DNA: TGTGCCAGCAGCTTACAGGGGGCCGGCTCCTACAATGAGCAGTTCTTC. It codes for CASSLQGAGSYNEQFF. This chain connects TRBV7-8 to TRBJ2-1, with 8 bases aligning to TRBD1. The germline CDR1 and CDR2 sequences are SGHVS and FQNEAQ. The length of the CDR3 is 16 residues. V shed 2 bases and J 0 bases; nucleotides not matched to a gene: 3.

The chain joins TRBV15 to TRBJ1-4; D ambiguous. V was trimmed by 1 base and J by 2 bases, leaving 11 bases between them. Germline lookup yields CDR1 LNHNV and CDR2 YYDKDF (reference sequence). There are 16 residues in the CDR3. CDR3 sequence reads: CATSRGRVGTNEKLFF. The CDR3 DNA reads TGTGCCACCAGCAGAGGGAGGGTCGGTACTAATGAAAAACTGTTTTTT.

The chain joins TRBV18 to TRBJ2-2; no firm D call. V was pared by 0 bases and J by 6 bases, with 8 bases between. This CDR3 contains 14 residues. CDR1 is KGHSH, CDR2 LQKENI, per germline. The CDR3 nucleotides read TGTGCCAGCTCACCACCCTCGCGATCCGGGGAGCTGTTTTTT. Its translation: CASSPPSRSGELFF.

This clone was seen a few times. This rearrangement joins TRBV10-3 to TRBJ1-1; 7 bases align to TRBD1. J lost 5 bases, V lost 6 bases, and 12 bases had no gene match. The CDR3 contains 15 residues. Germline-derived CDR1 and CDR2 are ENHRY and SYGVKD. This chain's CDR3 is CAISPQGSPRTEAFF. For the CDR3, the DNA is TGTGCCATCAGCCCACAGGGGTCCCCGAGAACTGAAGCTTTCTTT.

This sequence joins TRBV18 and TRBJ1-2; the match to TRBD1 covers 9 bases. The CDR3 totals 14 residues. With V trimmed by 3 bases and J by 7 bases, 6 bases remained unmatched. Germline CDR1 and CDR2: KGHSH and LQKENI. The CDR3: CASSPGQGFGGYTF. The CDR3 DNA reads TGTGCCAGCTCACCCGGACAGGGGTTCGGTGGCTACACCTTC.

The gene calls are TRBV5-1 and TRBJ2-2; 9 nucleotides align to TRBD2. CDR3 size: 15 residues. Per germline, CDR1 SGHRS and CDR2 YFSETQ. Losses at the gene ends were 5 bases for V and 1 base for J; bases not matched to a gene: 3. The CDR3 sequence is CASRPTSGNTGELFF. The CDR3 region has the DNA TGCGCCAGCAGACCGACTAGCGGGAACACCGGGGAGCTGTTTTTT.

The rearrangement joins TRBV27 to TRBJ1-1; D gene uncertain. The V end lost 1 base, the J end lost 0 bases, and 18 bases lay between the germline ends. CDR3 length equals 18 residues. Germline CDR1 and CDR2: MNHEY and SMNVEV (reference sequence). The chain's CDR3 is CASSLLIVVPRVNTEAFF. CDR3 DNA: TGTGCCAGCAGTTTATTGATCGTCGTGCCGCGAGTGAACACTGAAGCTTTCTTT.